This entry lists 30 T cell receptor beta chains sequenced from one sample in a study of blood T cell repertoires in COVID-19 (TCRdb year 2020). The receptor library was made with the immunoSEQ multiplex PCR assay. This immuneACCESS table, as held by TCRdb, lists in-frame sequences with V and J called but not all clones. Of the missing ones, under half trace to an unresolved V gene in checked studies; the others have no known cause. The table for this sample lists roughly 160,000 clones; over 80% of them were counted only once. The ten largest clones add up to less than 5% of the sample. The sequenced sample was peripheral blood. Source of these receptors: a woman aged 60-70 years who had recovered from COVID-19.

This clone has just one count. This rearrangement joins TRBV3-1 (or the pseudogene TRBV3-2) to TRBJ2-7; possibly TRBD1 for D (5 bases). The germline gives CDR1 LGHDT, CDR2 YNNKEL (reference sequence). The CDR3 extends over 16 amino acids. V was clipped by 1 base and J by 3 bases, with 16 bases between them. CDR3 loop: CASSQGTPQGYYEQYF. The CDR3 bases are TGTGCCAGCAGCCAAGGGACACCCCAAGGTTACTACGAGCAGTACTTC.

The chain has TRBV24-1 and TRBJ2-1, with 7 bases that match TRBD2. J lost 0 bases, V lost 5 bases, and 3 bases had no gene match. The CDR3 runs 15 residues. The germline V gene has CDR1 KGHDR and CDR2 SFDVKD. This CDR3 is CATSVTGGSYNEQFF. DNA of the CDR3: TGTGCCACCAGTGTTACGGGGGGCTCCTACAATGAGCAGTTCTTC.

The genes are TRBV7-9 and TRBJ1-1, with D maybe TRBD1 (6 bases). Germline CDR1 is SEHNR and CDR2 is FQNEAQ (reference sequence). The CDR3 covers 14 residues. Between the trimmed V and J ends, which lost 4 bases and 0 bases, there was a span of 9 bases. CDR3 in DNA: TGTGCCAGCAGCTCAGACAGGATGAACACTGAAGCTTTCTTT. This encodes CASSSDRMNTEAFF.

V usage is TRBV7-8 and J usage is TRBJ2-7, with TRBD1 as a possible D gene (6 bases). Germline V CDR1 and CDR2: SGHVS, FQNEAQ. The germline V and J ends were trimmed by 0 bases and 6 bases, with 15 bases remaining between them. The CDR3 spans 15 residues. CDR3 in DNA: TGTGCCAGCAGCTTAGCCCTCGTGACAGGTCGCGAGCAGTACTTC. This gives the protein CASSLALVTGREQYF.

The chain combines TRBV25-1 with TRBJ1-6, with a tentative D call TRBD1 (6 bases). CDR1 and CDR2 (germline): MGHDK, SYGVNS. The germline V and J ends were trimmed by 1 base and 10 bases, with 17 bases remaining between them. The CDR3 covers 16 residues. The CDR3 loop is CASSEWGGGKWSPLHF. Written as DNA, the CDR3 is TGTGCCAGCAGTGAATGGGGAGGGGGGAAATGGTCACCCCTCCACTTT.

The chain employs TRBV7-3 and TRBJ2-1; 7 positions agree with TRBD2. Losses at the gene ends were 5 bases for V and 7 bases for J; bases not matched to a gene: 11. Per germline, CDR1 SGHTA and CDR2 FQGTGA. The CDR3 covers 15 residues. CDR3 sequence: CASSRTSRPQNEQFF. The CDR3 DNA reads as TGTGCCAGCAGCAGGACTAGTAGGCCTCAAAATGAGCAGTTCTTC.

The chain recombines TRBV18 with TRBJ2-2; a weak D match, TRBD1 (6 bases). Trimming took off 8 bases at V and 4 bases at J, with 17 bases between the two ends. The CDR3 covers 15 residues. CDR1 and CDR2 (germline): KGHSH, LQKENI. CDR3 DNA sequence: TGTGCCAGCACACGGGACACCTCATTCACCGGGGAGCTGTTTTTT. It specifies CASTRDTSFTGELFF.

The chain recombines TRBV5-6 with TRBJ2-5; 10 bases agree with TRBD2. The germline gives CDR1 SGHDT, CDR2 YYEEEE. The CDR3 extends over 15 amino acids. The V segment lost 4 bases and the J segment 5 bases; nucleotides outside the gene matches: 8. CDR3 protein: CASSVLAGARETQYF. For the CDR3, the DNA is TGTGCCAGCAGCGTTCTAGCGGGGGCCCGGGAGACCCAGTACTTC.

This clone was counted a few times. The V gene is TRBV3-1 (or the pseudogene TRBV3-2), the J gene TRBJ2-2; 8 bases map to TRBD2. The CDR3 is 16 amino acids. Germline V lookup: CDR1 LGHDT, CDR2 YNNKEL (reference sequence). Trimming took 4 bases from V and 6 from J; bases not matched to a gene: 10. This CDR3 reads CASSPRVAGRPGELFF. Written as DNA, the CDR3 is TGTGCCAGCAGCCCAAGAGTAGCGGGGCGTCCCGGGGAGCTGTTTTTT.

The J gene is TRBJ1-3, the V gene TRBV9; 7 bases fit TRBD1. The germline gives CDR1 SGDLS, CDR2 YYNGEE. With V trimmed by 2 bases and J by 0 bases, 5 bases remained unmatched. CDR3 size: 16 residues. CDR3: CASSVTGTASGNTIYF. The DNA of the CDR3 is TGTGCCAGCAGCGTGACCGGGACAGCCTCTGGAAACACCATATATTTT.

For the CDR3, the DNA is TGTACCTCATCCCAGCGGGGGGGCGGAACAGATACGCAGTATTTT. It is translated as CTSSQRGGGTDTQYF. This chain connects TRBV19 to TRBJ2-3; 10 bases fit TRBD2. The CDR3 has 15 residues. Germline assignment: CDR1 LNHDA and CDR2 SQIVND (reference sequence).

This chain uses TRBV28 with TRBJ1-5; 8 nucleotides line up with TRBD1. The V gene's germline CDR1 is MDHEN and CDR2 SYDVKM. The CDR3 has 18 amino acids. With 3 bases clipped from V and 1 base from J, the junction kept 11 bases outside the gene matches. The CDR3 protein is CASSFPDLRTGSNQPQHF. The CDR3 DNA reads as TGTGCCAGCAGTTTCCCCGATTTAAGGACAGGGAGCAATCAGCCCCAGCATTTT.

The chain employs TRBV6-5 and TRBJ2-5, with 9 positions matching TRBD2. This CDR3 contains 14 residues. The germline V gene encodes CDR1 MNHEY and CDR2 SVGAGI. The ends lost 0 bases at V and 8 bases at J; junction bases unmatched: 4. The CDR3 DNA is TGTGCCAGCAGTTACTCCGGTAGCGGGGGAACCCAGTACTTC. As protein: CASSYSGSGGTQYF.

This clone came up once. The rearrangement links TRBV19 to TRBJ2-3; D is possibly TRBD1 (6 bases). V lost 4 bases and J 7 bases, leaving 18 bases between the germline ends. The CDR3 runs to 15 residues. Germline V gene lookup returns CDR1 LNHDA and CDR2 SQIVND (reference sequence). CDR3 nucleotide sequence: TGTGCCAGTAGTAAGAGGACAGCCGGATCTCATACGCAGTATTTT. It codes for CASSKRTAGSHTQYF.

The chain links TRBV7-8 to TRBJ1-2; possible D gene TRBD1, 6 bases. This CDR3 contains 16 residues. Germline CDR1 reads SGHVS; CDR2 reads FQNEAQ. Trimming stripped 7 bases from V and 4 bases from J, with 22 bases between. The CDR3 DNA reads as TGTGCCAGCACTACAGGGCCTCTTAGCCTTGCCTATGGCTACACCTTC. It yields the protein CASTTGPLSLAYGYTF.

The V gene is TRBV10-3, the J gene TRBJ1-1, with 7 positions matching TRBD1. The J segment lost 1 base and the V segment lost 7 bases, leaving 6 bases of the junction unmatched. The V gene's germline CDR1 is ENHRY and CDR2 SYGVKD. There are 14 residues in the CDR3. The CDR3 here is CAITTDRTNTEAFF. For the CDR3, the DNA is TGTGCCATCACCACGGACAGGACGAACACTGAAGCTTTCTTT.

The chain has TRBV7-9 and TRBJ1-4, with D uncertain. CDR1 SEHNR and CDR2 FQNEAQ come from the germline V gene (reference sequence). The CDR3 has 14 residues. Deletions cut 3 bases from V and 3 bases from J, with 8 bases between. The CDR3 loop is CASSFSQSNEKLFF. The CDR3 DNA is TGTGCCAGCAGCTTTTCTCAGTCTAATGAAAAACTGTTTTTT.

The chain uses TRBV11-1 and TRBJ1-2; TRBD1 matches 7 bases. This CDR3 spans 14 amino acids. Germline CDR1 SGHAT, CDR2 FQDESV (reference sequence). V was clipped by 5 bases and J by 6 bases; unmatched bases: 9. The CDR3 bases are TGTGCCAGCAGCGTACAGGGGACAGTCGATGGCTACACCTTC. Translation gives CASSVQGTVDGYTF.

This rearrangement joins TRBV2 to TRBJ2-7; D perhaps matches TRBD1 (5 bases). Germline loops: CDR1 SNHLY, CDR2 FYNNEI. The CDR3 runs 14 residues. The V gene lost 7 bases and the J gene lost 0 bases, with 13 bases spanning the gap. The CDR3 is CASKVGVGSYEQYF. CDR3 sequence (DNA): TGTGCCAGCAAGGTAGGGGTCGGCTCCTACGAGCAGTACTTC.

The chain couples TRBV3-1 (or the pseudogene TRBV3-2) to TRBJ1-2, with TRBD1 matching over 8 bases. The V gene's germline CDR1 is LGHDT and CDR2 YNNKEL (reference sequence). The CDR3 covers 16 residues. V trimming: 2 bases; J trimming: 7 bases; junction bases outside the gene matches: 12. CDR3 sequence: CASSQNPQGARGGYTF. DNA of the CDR3: TGTGCCAGCAGCCAAAACCCCCAGGGGGCGAGGGGTGGCTACACCTTC.

The CDR3 nucleotides read TGTGCCAGCAGCCCCGGACAGGGGGCAGATGGCTACACCTTC. It encodes CASSPGQGADGYTF. J is TRBJ1-2 and V is TRBV7-9, with 11 bases fitting TRBD1. Germline V gene data show CDR1 as SEHNR and CDR2 as FQNEAQ (reference sequence). The CDR3 consists of 14 residues. Trimming at V came to 5 bases and at J to 6 bases, leaving 5 bases not matched to a gene. Variable domain in full (rest from reference TRBV7-9 and TRBJ1-2): DTGVSQNPRHKITKRGQNVTFRCDPISEHNRLYWYRQTLGQGPEFLTYFQNEAQLEKSRLLSDRFSAERPKGSFSTLEIQRTEQGDSAMYLCASSPGQGADGYTFGSGTRLTVV.

This chain uses TRBV19 with TRBJ2-5; 10 bases are shared with TRBD1. The CDR3 loop spans 15 amino acids. Germline trimming cut 7 bases from V and 1 base from J; bases unmatched to any gene: 6. Per the germline V gene, CDR1 is LNHDA and CDR2 is SQIVND (reference sequence). Here the CDR3 DNA reads TGTGCCAGTACCAGGGGACAGGGGCCCCAAGAGACCCAGTACTTC. Its protein product is CASTRGQGPQETQYF.

The chain couples TRBV9 to TRBJ1-6, with 7 nucleotides matching TRBD1. This CDR3 has 15 amino acids. V dropped 4 bases and J dropped 7; count of bases not matched to a gene: 8. Germline CDR1 and CDR2: SGDLS and YYNGEE. This CDR3 is CASSPQAGGNSPLHF. CDR3 DNA sequence: TGTGCCAGCAGCCCCCAGGCAGGGGGAAATTCACCCCTCCACTTT.

The rearrangement uses TRBV10-3 and TRBJ1-1; possible D gene TRBD1, 5 bases. The length of the CDR3 is 15 residues. Trimming cost V 7 bases and J 6 bases, with 21 bases left between them. Germline CDR1 is ENHRY and CDR2 is SYGVKD. DNA of the CDR3: TGTGCCATCATCAGAGAGGGGAGCGGGAATGCTGAAGCTTTCTTT. It codes for CAIIREGSGNAEAFF.

This sequence joins TRBV5-1 and TRBJ2-5; TRBD1 aligns across 9 bases. CDR1 is SGHRS, CDR2 YFSETQ, per germline. This CDR3 is 16 amino acids long. The V and J ends lost 2 bases and 1 base, in that order; junction bases with no gene match: 6. The CDR3 bases are TGCGCCAGCAGCTTCTTCGGACAGGGGACCCAAGAGACCCAGTACTTC. Translation gives CASSFFGQGTQETQYF.

This clone was seen a few times. The chain employs TRBV21-1 and TRBJ1-5; TRBD1, the table's D call, lacks a check against the DNA. TRBV21-1 corresponds to a pseudogene. The CDR3 is 19 amino acids. CDR3 residues: CASSKEVRGRFRDNQPQHF. The DNA for the CDR3 is TGTGCCAGCAGCAAAGAAGTCAGGGGGCGGTTTAGGGACAATCAGCCCCAGCATTTT.

This clone has just one count. CDR3 DNA sequence: TGTGCCAGCAGCCGCGGACAGGGCTGGACTGAAGCTTTCTTT. Protein: CASSRGQGWTEAFF. The V and J genes are TRBV13 and TRBJ1-1, with 8 bases lining up with TRBD1. Germline CDR1 reads PRHDT; CDR2 reads FYEKMQ (reference sequence). This CDR3 comprises 14 residues. V dropped 5 bases and J dropped 5; count of bases not matched to a gene: 7.

J is TRBJ2-1 and V is TRBV4-3, with 8 bases fitting TRBD2. Germline loops: CDR1 LGHNA, CDR2 YSLEER. J was trimmed by 1 base and V by 0 bases; bases with no gene match: 11. This CDR3 comprises 19 residues. The CDR3 loop is CASSQEGAGDGYSYNEQFF. The CDR3, as DNA: TGCGCCAGCAGCCAAGAGGGAGCGGGGGACGGATATTCCTACAATGAGCAGTTCTTC.

The sample holds one count of this clone. The chain couples TRBV30 to TRBJ2-1; TRBD1 matches 7 bases. J lost 2 bases, V lost 2 bases, and 3 bases had no gene match. Germline assignment: CDR1 GTSNPN and CDR2 SVGIG (reference sequence). The CDR3 is 14 residues long. This CDR3 is CAWSRGLPYNEQFF. CDR3 coding DNA: TGTGCCTGGAGTAGGGGGCTACCCTACAATGAGCAGTTCTTC.

This clone was seen once. This chain uses TRBV4-3 with TRBJ2-1; a weak D match, TRBD2 (7 bases). The CDR3 is made up of 16 amino acids. The germline V gene encodes CDR1 LGHNA and CDR2 YSLEER. With 0 bases removed from V and 4 bases from J, the gap between germline ends came to 13 bases. The CDR3 sequence is CASSQEGGGNYNEQFF. CDR3 DNA: TGCGCCAGCAGCCAAGAAGGGGGGGGAAATTACAATGAGCAGTTCTTC.